The 22 T cell receptor beta chains below come from one sample, sequenced in a study of Graves' ophthalmopathy and Graves' hyperthyroidism. TCR beta CDR3 regions were amplified from RNA transcripts. In the first round, RT-PCR was carried out with HTBI primers, and a multiplex PCR formed the second round. TCRdb re-derived calls from the multiplex PCR reads in MiXCR, one entry per CDR3 protein. The data show around 600,000 distinct CDR3 sequences, over 40% seen once. The sequencing sample was made of peripheral blood. Receptors originate from an adult man with Graves' ophthalmopathy.

The rearrangement joins TRBV2 to TRBJ1-2, with 10 bases fitting TRBD1. V dropped 6 bases and J dropped 4; count of bases not matched to a gene: 8. The CDR3 spans 15 residues. CDR1 and CDR2 (germline): SNHLY, FYNNEI. This chain's CDR3 is CASRGTTGGIYGYTF. CDR3 bases: TGTGCCAGCAGAGGGACGACAGGGGGCATCTATGGCTACACCTTC.

A note on this clonotype: One end of the junction varies from germline; a read error may be responsible. The gene calls are TRBV10-3 and TRBJ1-4, with D perhaps matching TRBD1 (6 bases). Per germline, CDR1 ENHRY and CDR2 SYGVKD. The CDR3 contains 15 residues. CDR3 loop: CASSTGTSLGEKLFF. The DNA for the CDR3 is TGTGCCAGCAGTACCGGGACATCCTTGGGCGAAAAACTGTTTTTT.

V gene TRBV20-1 combines with J gene TRBJ2-2; D is undetermined. The germline V and J ends were trimmed by 5 bases and 4 bases, with 17 bases remaining between them. This CDR3 is 15 amino acids long. Germline V lookup: CDR1 DFQATT, CDR2 SNEGSKA (reference sequence). CDR3 region: CSAAPPGRSTGELFF. CDR3 coding DNA: TGCAGTGCTGCCCCCCCCGGCAGGAGCACCGGGGAGCTGTTTTTT.

As for this clonotype: A read error is possible here, since a much larger clone lies one base away. The V gene is TRBV4-3, the J gene TRBJ2-5; possible D gene TRBD2, 6 bases. The CDR3 is made up of 15 amino acids. Trimming left V 4 bases short and J 5 bases short, with 17 bases between. Germline CDR1 reads LGHNA; CDR2 reads YSLEER. As DNA, the CDR3 is TGCGCCAGCAGCCGCACAGGCAGGGCGGGGGAGACCCAGTACTTC. This sequence encodes CASSRTGRAGETQYF.

The table lists this clonotype with a count of one. This chain connects TRBV7-2 to TRBJ1-2; 9 positions match TRBD1. The CDR3 has 13 residues. The V gene end was trimmed by 5 bases and the J gene end by 8 bases; junction bases not matched to a gene: 6. The germline gives CDR1 SGHTA, CDR2 FQGNSA. CDR3 sequence reads: CASSADRGRGYTF. As DNA, the CDR3 is TGTGCCAGCAGCGCTGACAGGGGGAGAGGCTACACCTTC.

This clonotype was observed a handful of times. The V call is TRBV7-9, the J call TRBJ2-7; D is ambiguous. Trimming removed 6 bases from V and 2 bases from J, with 17 bases in between. In germline, CDR1 is SEHNR, CDR2 FQNEAQ (reference sequence). This CDR3 is 15 amino acids long. CDR3 residues: CASSLSGGMAYEQYF. The CDR3 DNA reads as TGTGCCAGCAGTTTATCGGGTGGAATGGCCTACGAGCAGTACTTC.

The chain couples TRBV20-1 to TRBJ1-1; D is unresolved. Germline values: CDR1 DFQATT, CDR2 SNEGSKA (reference sequence). The CDR3 is 13 residues long. V lost 0 bases and J lost 1, with 6 bases in between. CDR3 DNA sequence: TGCAGTGCTAGAGATCTTTCGAACACTGAAGCTTTCTTT. Its protein is CSARDLSNTEAFF.

The sample holds many counts of this clonotype. V gene TRBV24-1 combines with J gene TRBJ1-2; 7 positions match TRBD1. CDR3 size: 13 residues. V gave up 7 bases and J gave up 8 bases; unmatched junction bases: 9. CDR1 and CDR2 from the germline V gene are KGHDR and SFDVKD. DNA for the CDR3: TGTGCCACCAGAGCCGGGACAGTCGGGGGCTACACCTTC. It yields the protein CATRAGTVGGYTF.

This clonotype was seen only once. V gene TRBV27 combines with J gene TRBJ2-7, with unresolved D. Looked up from germline, CDR1 is MNHEY and CDR2 is SMNVEV (reference sequence). This CDR3 comprises 13 residues. The V and J ends lost 4 bases and 1 base respectively, with 8 bases between them. Here the CDR3 reads CASSYSPSYEQYF. CDR3 coding DNA: TGTGCCAGCAGTTATTCCCCGTCCTACGAGCAGTACTTC.

The CDR3 DNA follows: TGTGCCACCAGTGGGGCCAGCAGCTTGTCAGAGACCCAGTACTTC. This encodes CATSGASSLSETQYF. The chain recombines TRBV24-1 with TRBJ2-5; D remains ambiguous. The CDR3 has 15 residues. The germline CDR1 and CDR2 sequences are KGHDR and SFDVKD. V lost 5 bases and J lost 4, with 16 bases in between.

This rearrangement joins TRBV20-1 to TRBJ2-5; 10 nucleotides agree with TRBD1. Germline values: CDR1 DFQATT, CDR2 SNEGSKA (reference sequence). V trimming: 3 bases; J trimming: 6 bases; junction bases outside the gene matches: 13. CDR3 length equals 16 residues. The CDR3 DNA follows: TGCAGTGCTAGTGATCTAATTGGGACAGGGGTGAAGACCCAGTACTTC. This translates into CSASDLIGTGVKTQYF.

Notes on this clonotype: Germline and junction disagree at one end, which may indicate a read error. This chain uses TRBV29-1 with TRBJ2-6, with D maybe TRBD1 (5 bases). Germline CDR1 and CDR2: SQVTM and ANQGSEA. This CDR3 is built from 11 residues. The CDR3 DNA reads TGCAGCGTTGAGCAGGGAAGGGCTGAAGCTTTC. This gives the protein CSVEQGRAEAF.

Many counts were recorded for this clonotype. The chain recombines TRBV9 with TRBJ2-5; the D call may be TRBD1 or TRBD2 (5 bases each). Germline V gives CDR1 SGDLS, CDR2 YYNGEE. Trimming removed 0 bases at V and 3 bases at J, with 9 bases between. This CDR3 contains 14 residues. The CDR3 is CASSVAGTKETQYF. Here the CDR3 DNA reads TGTGCCAGCAGCGTAGCGGGGACGAAAGAGACCCAGTACTTC.

This clonotype has just a few counts. The junction departs from the called germline gene at one end, perhaps through a read error. CDR3 nucleotides: TGTGCCAGCAGTTTAGGACATAACTATGGCTACACCTTC. Amino acid sequence: CASSLGHNYGYTF. The chain joins TRBV7-9 to TRBJ1-2, with D possibly being TRBD1 (5 bases). CDR3 length: 13 residues. Germline V gene data show CDR1 as SEHNR and CDR2 as FQNEAQ (reference sequence).

This clonotype was picked up many times. This chain joins TRBV7-9 and TRBJ2-7; D gene uncertain. The CDR3 contains 12 residues. Per the germline V gene, CDR1 is SEHNR and CDR2 is FQNEAQ (reference sequence). V lost 2 bases and J 4 bases, leaving 6 bases between the germline ends. The CDR3 bases are TGTGCCAGCAGCTTATCCCTATACGAGCAGTACTTC. Translating gives CASSLSLYEQYF. Looking up the rest from reference TRBV7-9 and TRBJ2-7 gives the full variable domain: DTGVSQNPRHKITKRGQNVTFRCDPISEHNRLYWYRQTLGQGPEFLTYFQNEAQLEKSRLLSDRFSAERPKGSFSTLEIQRTEQGDSAMYLCASSLSLYEQYFGPGTRLTVT.

The rearrangement links TRBV12-3 or TRBV12-4 to TRBJ1-6; D not resolved. V dropped 3 bases and J dropped 0 bases, with 9 bases sitting between them. CDR3 length: 16 residues. The DNA of the CDR3 is TGTGCCAGCAGTTTCGGTCGGCGCTCCTATAATTCACCCCTCCACTTT. Translating it yields CASSFGRRSYNSPLHF.

The rearrangement joins TRBV6-5 to TRBJ2-2, with 8 bases identical to TRBD1. This CDR3 is 15 amino acids long. V gave up 7 bases and J gave up 3 bases; unmatched junction bases: 7. Per the germline V gene, CDR1 is MNHEY and CDR2 is SVGAGI. In nucleotides, the CDR3 is TGTGCCAGCAAAACGGACAGGGCTGACACCGGGGAGCTGTTTTTT. It translates to CASKTDRADTGELFF.

A word on this clonotype: A much bigger clone sits one base away, suggesting this may be a read error. The chain has TRBV11-2 and TRBJ1-4; 7 bases are shared with TRBD1. CDR1 and CDR2 from the germline V gene are SGHAT and FQNNGV. This CDR3 comprises 15 residues. V lost 2 bases and J lost 3; bases outside the gene matches: 3. The CDR3 region is CASSLIGTANEKLFF. Written as DNA, the CDR3 is TGTGCCAGCAGCTTAATCGGGACAGCTAATGAAAAACTGTTTTTT.

The chain couples TRBV19 to TRBJ2-5, with TRBD2 identical over 11 bases. J was trimmed by 10 bases and V by 5 bases; bases with no gene match: 6. The CDR3 is 13 amino acids. Germline values: CDR1 LNHDA, CDR2 SQIVND (reference sequence). The CDR3 nucleotides are TGTGCCAGTAGTTTTTTAGCGGGAGGGAGCCAGTACTTC. Its translation: CASSFLAGGSQYF.

This clonotype has a count of ten or more. The chain couples TRBV29-1 to TRBJ2-7, with 8 bases aligning to TRBD1. Germline loops: CDR1 SQVTM, CDR2 ANQGSEA. Trimming at V came to 4 bases and at J to 2 bases, leaving 4 bases not matched to a gene. This CDR3 has 13 amino acids. CDR3 nucleotide sequence: TGCAGCGTTGTGGGACAGGATACCTACGAGCAGTACTTC. It is translated as CSVVGQDTYEQYF.

The chain carries TRBV2 and TRBJ1-6; 7 nucleotides agree with TRBD1. CDR3 size: 14 residues. Trimming took 5 bases from V and 9 from J; bases not matched to a gene: 7. The germline V gene has CDR1 SNHLY and CDR2 FYNNEI. The CDR3 is CASSPTTGTSPLHF. The CDR3 coding sequence is TGTGCCAGCAGTCCGACGACAGGGACTTCACCCCTCCACTTT.

Many counts were recorded for this clonotype. The chain uses TRBV6-5 and TRBJ1-5; tentatively, D is TRBD1 (5 bases). CDR3 length: 14 amino acids. CDR1 is MNHEY and CDR2 is SVGAGI in the germline V gene. Between the trimmed V and J ends, which lost 2 bases and 3 bases, there was a span of 8 bases. The CDR3 is CASSYGGVNQPQHF. The CDR3 DNA reads as TGTGCCAGCAGTTACGGGGGGGTCAATCAGCCCCAGCATTTT.